The 9 T cell receptor beta chains in this list originate from one sample, sequenced in a study of blood T cell repertoires in COVID-19. Measured with immunoSEQ multiplex PCR; TCRdb has only the in-frame clones, and not every one. There are about 170,000 clones in the sample; over 75% occur only once, and approximately 0.8% lies in the top ten. Sequenced: PBMCs or T cells enriched from blood (not recorded which). The receptors come from a young woman who had recovered from COVID-19.

The chain recombines TRBV7-8 with TRBJ2-7; the match to TRBD2 covers 7 bases. The CDR3 loop spans 14 amino acids. The germline CDR1 and CDR2 sequences are SGHVS and FQNEAQ. Trimming removed 1 base from V and 2 bases from J; junction bases left unmatched: 2. CDR3: CASSLGLAAYEQYF. The CDR3 bases are TGTGCCAGCAGCTTAGGGCTAGCGGCCTACGAGCAGTACTTC.

The rearrangement uses TRBV2 and TRBJ1-6; unclear D gene. This CDR3 region has 14 residues. CDR1 SNHLY and CDR2 FYNNEI come from the germline V gene. V lost 4 bases, J lost 8 bases, and 12 bases lay in between. The chain's CDR3 is CASSVVREDSPLHF. CDR3 sequence (DNA): TGTGCCAGCAGTGTTGTACGTGAGGATTCACCCCTCCACTTT.

The V and J genes are TRBV6-5 and TRBJ2-1; D gene uncertain. This CDR3 spans 13 amino acids. V lost 4 bases and J lost 12, with 16 bases in between. Germline CDR1 and CDR2: MNHEY and SVGAGI. CDR3 residues: CASSSPPSMPQFF. The CDR3 DNA sequence: TGTGCCAGCAGTTCCCCCCCCTCTATGCCGCAGTTCTTC.

This clone was seen only a few times. The rearrangement uses TRBV28 and TRBJ2-5, with TRBD2 matching over 7 bases. The V gene's germline CDR1 is MDHEN and CDR2 SYDVKM. The CDR3 is made up of 15 amino acids. V was clipped by 5 bases and J by 4 bases; unmatched bases: 10. The CDR3 spells CASSLGGNAPETQYF. In nucleotides, the CDR3 is TGTGCCAGCAGTCTCGGGGGGAACGCGCCAGAGACCCAGTACTTC. The full variable domain, its missing parts supplied by reference TRBV28 and TRBJ2-5, is DVKVTQSSRYLVKRTGEKVFLECVQDMDHENMFWYRQDPGLGLRLIYFSYDVKMKEKGDIPEGYSVSREKKERFSLILESASTNQTSMYLCASSLGGNAPETQYFGPGTRLLVL.

The genes are TRBV5-5 and TRBJ2-7; TRBD1 matches 7 bases. Germline V gives CDR1 SGHKS, CDR2 YYEKEE (reference sequence). The V segment lost 5 bases and the J segment 4 bases; nucleotides outside the gene matches: 12. CDR3 length: 15 amino acids. The CDR3 bases are TGTGCCAGCAGAAGAGGGGGACAGAGCTCGTACGAGCAGTACTTC. As protein: CASRRGGQSSYEQYF.

The chain couples TRBV15 to TRBJ1-5; TRBD1 matches 7 bases. The CDR3 spans 15 residues. CDR1 and CDR2 from the germline V gene are LNHNV and YYDKDF (reference sequence). Trimming took 0 bases from V and 3 from J; bases not matched to a gene: 2. The CDR3 sequence is CATSRDGTVNQPQHF. CDR3 nucleotides: TGTGCCACCAGCAGAGATGGGACAGTCAATCAGCCCCAGCATTTT.

The rearrangement joins TRBV28 to TRBJ2-3; TRBD2 might be the D (6 bases). The CDR3 consists of 15 residues. Per the germline V gene, CDR1 is MDHEN and CDR2 is SYDVKM. Trimming stripped 5 bases from V and 6 bases from J, with 18 bases between. DNA for the CDR3: TGTGCCAGCAGTCACCGGGACTTAGTCCCGGATACGCAGTATTTT. Encoded protein: CASSHRDLVPDTQYF.

V is TRBV6-5 and J is TRBJ2-1; 9 bases map to TRBD1. Germline V lookup: CDR1 MNHEY, CDR2 SVGAGI. The CDR3 length is 14 residues. J lost 5 bases, V lost 4 bases, and 3 bases had no gene match. CDR3 nucleotides: TGTGCCAGCAGTTTGGACAGGGGCGACAATGAGCAGTTCTTC. As protein: CASSLDRGDNEQFF.

The chain uses TRBV6-2 or TRBV6-3 and TRBJ2-2; possible D gene TRBD2, 6 bases. CDR1 and CDR2 (germline): MNHEY, SVGEGT. The ends were cut back, 6 bases at V and 5 bases at J, with 16 bases in the middle. This CDR3 has 15 amino acids. The CDR3 coding sequence is TGTGCCAGCAGCGCCTCTCTGGGGGGAACCGGGGAGCTGTTTTTT. This translates into CASSASLGGTGELFF.